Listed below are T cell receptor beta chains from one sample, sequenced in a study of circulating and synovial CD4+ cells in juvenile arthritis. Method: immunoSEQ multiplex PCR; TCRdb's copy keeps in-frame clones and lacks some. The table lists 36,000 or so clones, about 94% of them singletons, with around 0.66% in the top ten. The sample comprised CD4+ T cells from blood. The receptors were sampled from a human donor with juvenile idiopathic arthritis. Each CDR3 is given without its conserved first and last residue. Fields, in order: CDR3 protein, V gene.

cdr3_aa: SVEKWGGYEQY
v_call: TRBV29-1

cdr3_aa: ASSLEGEGYT
v_call: TRBV5-1

cdr3_aa: ASGTGHNEQF
v_call: TRBV7-9

cdr3_aa: ASSQGDRAGETQY
v_call: TRBV4-2

cdr3_aa: ASSLDYRTNYGYT
v_call: TRBV7-2

cdr3_aa: ASSVQGAQETQY
v_call: TRBV6-5

cdr3_aa: ASSPGVVLDTQY
v_call: TRBV11-3

cdr3_aa: ASSQDNGGGYTIY
v_call: TRBV4-3

cdr3_aa: ASSQDPRTGGRDEQF
v_call: TRBV14

cdr3_aa: ASSLGLAGEQF
v_call: TRBV7-3

cdr3_aa: ASSLNTGEGELF
v_call: TRBV7-6

cdr3_aa: ASSLGRGGQETQY
v_call: TRBV7-2

cdr3_aa: ASSLSHRDSYGYT
v_call: TRBV7-3

cdr3_aa: ASSLSGTGDTEAF
v_call: TRBV7-2

cdr3_aa: ASTPPQGEKLF
v_call: TRBV5-4

cdr3_aa: ASSQLGQGAYEQY
v_call: TRBV7-2

cdr3_aa: ASSLLAGEQETQY
v_call: TRBV7-3

cdr3_aa: ASSNRESPLH
v_call: TRBV27

cdr3_aa: ASSRAFRTSGSYEQY
v_call: TRBV27

cdr3_aa: ASSLLAQDTQY
v_call: TRBV5-1

cdr3_aa: ASSESPGGSYSNQPQH
v_call: TRBV21-1

cdr3_aa: ASSFRLAGTDTQY
v_call: TRBV18

cdr3_aa: ASSASLAGGQETQY
v_call: TRBV5-1

cdr3_aa: ASSAFGYGYT
v_call: TRBV9

cdr3_aa: ASRYQGGYNEQF
v_call: TRBV7-8

cdr3_aa: ASSQGTPQRDFNYGYT
v_call: TRBV4-3

cdr3_aa: ASSLTRDTVDEQF
v_call: TRBV7-2

cdr3_aa: SAVPGYGYT
v_call: TRBV20-1

cdr3_aa: ASSLDTGAVYGYT
v_call: TRBV7-9

cdr3_aa: ASSPQEAGGYNEQF
v_call: TRBV7-9

cdr3_aa: ASRPDRHYGYT
v_call: TRBV19

cdr3_aa: ASSRLEAF
v_call: TRBV2

cdr3_aa: SVPGSRYEQY
v_call: TRBV29-1

cdr3_aa: ASSQERARVAEAF
v_call: TRBV4-3

cdr3_aa: ASSLAASGGAVSYEQY
v_call: TRBV7-8

cdr3_aa: ASSLLRRDTGELF
v_call: TRBV6-6

cdr3_aa: ASSQEKAGGAYEQY
v_call: TRBV4-2

cdr3_aa: ASSSLGPRGYGYT
v_call: TRBV5-6

cdr3_aa: ASSLQDYGYT
v_call: TRBV7-9

cdr3_aa: ASSVTGSYTEAF
v_call: TRBV9

cdr3_aa: ASSFLTGQGNTGELF
v_call: TRBV5-1

cdr3_aa: ASSVGAGGFYNEQF
v_call: TRBV9

cdr3_aa: ASSLNGERGYT
v_call: TRBV5-4

cdr3_aa: ASSLLTGGASEAF
v_call: TRBV5-1

cdr3_aa: ASSLDRGSYEQY
v_call: TRBV5-1

cdr3_aa: ASSLEGQGAYGYT
v_call: TRBV5-1